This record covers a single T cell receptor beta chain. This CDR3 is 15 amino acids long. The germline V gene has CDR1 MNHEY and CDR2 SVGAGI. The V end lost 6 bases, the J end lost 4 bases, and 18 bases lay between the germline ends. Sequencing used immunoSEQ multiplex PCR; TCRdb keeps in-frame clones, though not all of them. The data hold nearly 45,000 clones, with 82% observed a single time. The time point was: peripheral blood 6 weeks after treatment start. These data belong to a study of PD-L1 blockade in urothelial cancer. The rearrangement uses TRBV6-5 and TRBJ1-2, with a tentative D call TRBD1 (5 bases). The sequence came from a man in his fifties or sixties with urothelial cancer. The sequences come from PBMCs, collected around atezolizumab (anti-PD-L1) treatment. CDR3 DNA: TGTGCCAGCAGGGCCTCGGGAGTAAGGGGCTATGGCTACACCTTC. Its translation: CASRASGVRGYGYTF.